This section outlines one T cell receptor beta chain sequence together with its context. Its antigen is unknown. PCR was performed a second time for 7 to 11 cycles using a sample-barcoded 5' primer and a J-beta primer mix. TCRdb reanalysed the 5' RACE reads using MiXCR and keeps one entry per CDR3 protein. This table holds some 1.5 million distinct CDR3 sequences, under 30% found once. This record belongs to a study of blood T cells in healthy people across ages. Overall study results and limits: Percentage of naive T cells showed a strong correlation with TCR beta diversity. Changes in expanded clonotypes were possibly confounded, as the CMV status of donors was unknown.

The sample consisted of blood. The clonotype comes from a woman aged 30 to 39 in good health.

The CDR3 reads CASSPRQDYGYTF. The CDR3 DNA sequence: TGTGCCAGCAGCCCCAGACAGGACTATGGCTACACCTTC. The V gene is TRBV18, the J gene TRBJ1-2; TRBD1 might be the D (6 bases). This CDR3 has 13 amino acids. Germline lookup yields CDR1 KGHSH and CDR2 LQKENI. Deletions cut 8 bases from V and 3 bases from J, with 13 bases between.